This paragraph reports one TCR beta chain. Its antigen is as yet unknown. Separate cDNA molecules each had unique molecular identifiers attached to them. TCRdb reprocessed the 5' RACE reads with MiXCR, giving one entry per CDR3 protein. The repertoire holds some 57,000 distinct CDR3 sequences, roughly 5.5% seen once, with about 7% in the top ten. These data belong to a study of early T cells in non-severe SARS-CoV-2 infection. Whole-study context: Alpha and beta chains were unpaired, from unsorted whole-blood bulk RNA. General study points: Private and CD4 specificities were missed by VDJdb matching, which favored anti-spike CD8 responses.

The CDR3 is made up of 18 amino acids. Germline values: CDR1 LGHNA, CDR2 YNFKEQ. J lost 2 bases, V lost 1 base, and 11 bases had no gene match. Sequenced input: whole blood. The origin of this receptor is an adult who was a healthcare worker with PCR-confirmed SARS-CoV-2 infection or an uninfected control (not recorded which). The chain combines TRBV4-2 with TRBJ2-3; 8 bases agree with TRBD2. The CDR3 nucleotides are TGTGCCAGCAGCCAAGGTAGTAGCGGGGCCTCTGTCACAGATACGCAGTATTTT. Amino acids: CASSQGSSGASVTDTQYF.